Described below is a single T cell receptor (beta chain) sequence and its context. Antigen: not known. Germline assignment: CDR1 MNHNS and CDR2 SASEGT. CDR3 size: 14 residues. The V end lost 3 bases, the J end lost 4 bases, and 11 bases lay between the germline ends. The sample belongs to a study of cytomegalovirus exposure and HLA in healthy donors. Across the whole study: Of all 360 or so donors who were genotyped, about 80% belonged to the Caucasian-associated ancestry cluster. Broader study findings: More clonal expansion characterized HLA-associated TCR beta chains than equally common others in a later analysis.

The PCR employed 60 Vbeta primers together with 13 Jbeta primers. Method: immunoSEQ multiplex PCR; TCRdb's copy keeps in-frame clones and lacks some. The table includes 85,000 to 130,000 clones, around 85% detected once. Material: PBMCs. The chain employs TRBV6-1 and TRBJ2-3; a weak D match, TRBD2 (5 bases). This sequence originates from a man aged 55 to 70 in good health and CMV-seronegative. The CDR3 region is CASSDRGWADTQYF. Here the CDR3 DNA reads TGTGCCAGCAGTGATCGGGGTTGGGCAGATACGCAGTATTTT.